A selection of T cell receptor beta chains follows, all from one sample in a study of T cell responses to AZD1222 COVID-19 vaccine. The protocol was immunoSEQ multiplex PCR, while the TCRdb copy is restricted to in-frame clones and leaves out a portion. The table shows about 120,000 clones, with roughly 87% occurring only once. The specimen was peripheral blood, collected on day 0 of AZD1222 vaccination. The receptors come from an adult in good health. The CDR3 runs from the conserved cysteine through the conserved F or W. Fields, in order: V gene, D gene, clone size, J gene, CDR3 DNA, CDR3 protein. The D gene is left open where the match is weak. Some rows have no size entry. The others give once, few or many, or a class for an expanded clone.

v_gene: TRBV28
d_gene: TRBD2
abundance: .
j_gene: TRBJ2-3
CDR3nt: TGTGCCAGCAGTCTGGGGACTAGCGGGACTCAGCAGTATTTT
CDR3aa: CASSLGTSGTQQYF

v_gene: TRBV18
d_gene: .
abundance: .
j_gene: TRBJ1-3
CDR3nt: TGTGCCAGCTCACCGTTTGACGCACAATCTGGAAACACCATATATTTT
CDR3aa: CASSPFDAQSGNTIYF

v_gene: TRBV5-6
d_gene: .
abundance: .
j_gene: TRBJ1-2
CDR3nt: TGTGCCAGCAGCTTGGCCGGTTTCACGCAGCGAGCTAACTATGGCTACACCTTC
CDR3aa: CASSLAGFTQRANYGYTF

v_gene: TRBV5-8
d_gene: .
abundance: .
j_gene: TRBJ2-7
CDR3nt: TGTGCCAGCAGCTCCAACGTCGAGCAGTACTTC
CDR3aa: CASSSNVEQYF

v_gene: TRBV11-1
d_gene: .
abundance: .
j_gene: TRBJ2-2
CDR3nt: TGTGCCAGCAAGATAACCTCGGATTACACCGGGGAGCTGTTTTTT
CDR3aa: CASKITSDYTGELFF

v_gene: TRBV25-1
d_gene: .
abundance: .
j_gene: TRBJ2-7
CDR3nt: TGTGCCAGCAGTGAATATATGGGGGAGGATAAATCCGAGCAGTACTTC
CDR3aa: CASSEYMGEDKSEQYF

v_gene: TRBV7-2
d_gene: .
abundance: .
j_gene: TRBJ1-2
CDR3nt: TGTGCCAGCAGCTTAGGGGGGACATCCTATGGCTACACCTTC
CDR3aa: CASSLGGTSYGYTF

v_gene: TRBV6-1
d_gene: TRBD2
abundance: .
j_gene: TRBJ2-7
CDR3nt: TGTGCCAGCAGTGAAGCGAGACTAAAGCGGGGCTACGAGCAGTACTTC
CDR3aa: CASSEARLKRGYEQYF

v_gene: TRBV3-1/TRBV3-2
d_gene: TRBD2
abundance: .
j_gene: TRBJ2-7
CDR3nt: TGTGCCAGCAGCCAAGTCTTGGCTAGCGGGAGACTCGAGCAGTACTTC
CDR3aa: CASSQVLASGRLEQYF

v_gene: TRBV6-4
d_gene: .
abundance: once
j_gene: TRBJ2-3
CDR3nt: TGTGCCAGCAGTGAGCAGGGGAGCACAGATACGCAGTATTTT
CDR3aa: CASSEQGSTDTQYF

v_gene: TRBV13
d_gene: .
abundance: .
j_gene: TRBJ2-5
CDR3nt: TGTGCCAGCAGCTTAGGCCAGCTGGAGGAGACCCAGTACTTC
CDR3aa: CASSLGQLEETQYF

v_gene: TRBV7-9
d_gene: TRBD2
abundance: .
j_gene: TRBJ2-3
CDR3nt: TGTGCCAGCACCGAGACGGGACTAGCGGGGGGTGGGGAAGATACGCAGTATTTT
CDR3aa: CASTETGLAGGGEDTQYF

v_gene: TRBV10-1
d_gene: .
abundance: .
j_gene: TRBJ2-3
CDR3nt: TGCGCCAGCAGTGACCTGGTAGATACGCAGTATTTT
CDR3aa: CASSDLVDTQYF

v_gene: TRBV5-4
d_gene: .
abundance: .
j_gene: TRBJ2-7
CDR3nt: TGTGCCAGCAGCTCCCGGGACTCGAGCTCCTACGAGCAGTACTTC
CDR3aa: CASSSRDSSSYEQYF

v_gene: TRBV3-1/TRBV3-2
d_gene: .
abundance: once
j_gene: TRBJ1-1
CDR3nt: TGTGCCAGCAGCGCCGCCCCGGGGACTCCGCAAGAAGCTTTCTTT
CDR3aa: CASSAAPGTPQEAFF

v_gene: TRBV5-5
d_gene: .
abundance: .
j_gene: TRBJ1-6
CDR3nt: TGTGCCAGCAGCGGGGGGGCCGGAGATAATTCACCCCTCCACTTT
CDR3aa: CASSGGAGDNSPLHF

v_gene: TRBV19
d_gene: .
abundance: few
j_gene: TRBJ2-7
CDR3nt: TGTGCCAGTAGTTTGGGGGGGCGGAACGAGCAGTACTTC
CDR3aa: CASSLGGRNEQYF

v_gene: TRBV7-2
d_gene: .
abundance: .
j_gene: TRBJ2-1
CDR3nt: TGTGCCAGCAGCTTATTCACAGAGAGTGAGCAGTTCTTC
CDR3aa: CASSLFTESEQFF

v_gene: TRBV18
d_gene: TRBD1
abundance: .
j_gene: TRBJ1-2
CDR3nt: TGTGCCAGCTCACCATTTGAGACAGGGGATGGCTACACCTTC
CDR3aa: CASSPFETGDGYTF

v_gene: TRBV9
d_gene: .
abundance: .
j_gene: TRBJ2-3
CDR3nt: TGTGCCAGCAGCGTAGGGGCGGCAGATACGCAGTATTTT
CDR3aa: CASSVGAADTQYF

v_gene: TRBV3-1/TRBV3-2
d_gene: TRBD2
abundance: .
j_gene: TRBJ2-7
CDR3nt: TGTGCCAGCAGCCAGGGAGCGGGGGGTCGCGAGCAGTACTTC
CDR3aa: CASSQGAGGREQYF

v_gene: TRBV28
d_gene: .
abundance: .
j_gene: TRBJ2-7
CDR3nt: TGTGCCAGCACCCCGGCGGGCAGCTCCTACGAGCAGTACTTC
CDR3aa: CASTPAGSSYEQYF

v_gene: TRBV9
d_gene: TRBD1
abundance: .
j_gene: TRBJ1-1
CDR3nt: TGTGCCAGCAGCGCCCCCGGGACAGGGTATGAAGCTTTCTTT
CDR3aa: CASSAPGTGYEAFF

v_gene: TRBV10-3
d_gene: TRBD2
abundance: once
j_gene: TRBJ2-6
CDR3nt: TGTGCCATCAGTGTCGGACTAGCGGGGGGCCTGGGGGCCAACGTCCTGACTTTC
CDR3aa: CAISVGLAGGLGANVLTF

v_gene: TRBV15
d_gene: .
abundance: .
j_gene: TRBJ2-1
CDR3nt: TGTGCCACTATTAGGACTGCCCCCAACAATGAGCAGTTCTTC
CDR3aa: CATIRTAPNNEQFF

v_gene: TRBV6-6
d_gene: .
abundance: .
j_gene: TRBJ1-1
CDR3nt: TGTGCCAGCAGTTCAGGGGCCAGGGGAGTGACTGAAGCTTTCTTT
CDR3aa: CASSSGARGVTEAFF

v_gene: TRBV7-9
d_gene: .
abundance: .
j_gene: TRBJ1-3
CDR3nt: TGTGCCAGCAGCCAATCCCAGGTATCTGGAAACACCATATATTTT
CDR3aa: CASSQSQVSGNTIYF

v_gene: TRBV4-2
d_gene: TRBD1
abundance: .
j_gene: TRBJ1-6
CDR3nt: TGTGCCAGCAGCCAGGACACCACCGGGACAGAGGATAATTCACCCCTCCACTTT
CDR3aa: CASSQDTTGTEDNSPLHF

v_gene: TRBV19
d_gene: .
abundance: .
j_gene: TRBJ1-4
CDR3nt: TGTGCCAGTATGTTCGGAGTTAATGAAAAACTGTTTTTT
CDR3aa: CASMFGVNEKLFF

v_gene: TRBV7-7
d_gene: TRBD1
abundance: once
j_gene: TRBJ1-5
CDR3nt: TGTGCTAGCGTACCGGGACAGATCAATCAGCCCCAGCATTTT
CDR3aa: CASVPGQINQPQHF

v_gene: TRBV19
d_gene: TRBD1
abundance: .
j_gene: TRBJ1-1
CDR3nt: TGTGCCAGTAGTATGCGAGGGGGCTCCACTGAAGCTTTCTTT
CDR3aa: CASSMRGGSTEAFF

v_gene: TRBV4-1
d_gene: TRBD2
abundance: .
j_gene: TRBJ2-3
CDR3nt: TGCGCCAGCAGCCAGCGAGCGGGACTAGCGGGGGTCAAGAGTGTGAATACGCAGTATTTT
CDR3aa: CASSQRAGLAGVKSVNTQYF

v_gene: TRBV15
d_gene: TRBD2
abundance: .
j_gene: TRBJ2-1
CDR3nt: TGTGCCACCAGCAGAGGCCGGGGGGGCCGTAATGAGCAGTTCTTC
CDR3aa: CATSRGRGGRNEQFF

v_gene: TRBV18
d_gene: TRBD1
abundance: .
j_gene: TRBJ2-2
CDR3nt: TGTGCCAGCTCACCCGGGACAGATCGCACCGGGGAGCTGTTTTTT
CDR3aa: CASSPGTDRTGELFF

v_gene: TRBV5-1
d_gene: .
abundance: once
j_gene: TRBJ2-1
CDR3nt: TGCGCCAGCAGCTTAGATCGGATTAGCTCCTACAATGAGCAGTTCTTC
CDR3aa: CASSLDRISSYNEQFF

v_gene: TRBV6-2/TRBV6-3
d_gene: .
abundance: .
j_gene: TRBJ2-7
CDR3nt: TGTGCCAGCAGTTACGCCAGAAACTACGAGCAGTACTTC
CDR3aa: CASSYARNYEQYF

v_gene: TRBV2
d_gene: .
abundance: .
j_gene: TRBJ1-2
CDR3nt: TGTGCCAGCAGTGTGGAGGGAAGGGCTGGCTACACCTTC
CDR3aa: CASSVEGRAGYTF

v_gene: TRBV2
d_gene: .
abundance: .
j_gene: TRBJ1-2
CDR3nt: TGTGCCAGCAGTCCCGACTATGGCTACACCTTC
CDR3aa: CASSPDYGYTF

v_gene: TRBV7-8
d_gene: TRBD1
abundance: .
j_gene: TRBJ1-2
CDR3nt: TGTGCCAGCAGCCCTCAAGACAGGGGCCTCTATGGCTACACCTTC
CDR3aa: CASSPQDRGLYGYTF

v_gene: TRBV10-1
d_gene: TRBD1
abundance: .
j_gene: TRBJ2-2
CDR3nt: TGCGCCAGCAGTGACTCAACAGGGGGCAGAGGGACCGGGGAGCTGTTTTTT
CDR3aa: CASSDSTGGRGTGELFF

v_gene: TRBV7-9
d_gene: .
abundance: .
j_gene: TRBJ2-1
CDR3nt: TGTGCCAGCAGCCCCTGGGGGGGGGACAGTCGACACTATGAGCAGTTCTTC
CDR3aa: CASSPWGGDSRHYEQFF

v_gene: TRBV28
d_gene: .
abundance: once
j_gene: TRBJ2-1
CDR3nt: TGTGCCAGCAGTCAGGACTACAATGAGCAGTTCTTC
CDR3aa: CASSQDYNEQFF

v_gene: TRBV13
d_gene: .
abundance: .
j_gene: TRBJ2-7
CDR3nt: TGTGCCAGCAGTACGTCAGGGTTCTACGAGCAGTACTTC
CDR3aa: CASSTSGFYEQYF

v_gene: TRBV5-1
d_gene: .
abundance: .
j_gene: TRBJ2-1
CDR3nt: TGCGCCAGCAGCTTAAGTGGGGGGGCCTCCTTAGGGCAGTTCTTC
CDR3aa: CASSLSGGASLGQFF

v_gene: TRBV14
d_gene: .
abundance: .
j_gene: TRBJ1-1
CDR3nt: TGTGCCAGCAGCCATTCAGGCTTAGAAGCTTTCTTT
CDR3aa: CASSHSGLEAFF

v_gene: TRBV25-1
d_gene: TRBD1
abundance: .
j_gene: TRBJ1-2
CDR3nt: TGTGCCAGCAGTGACGCCGGGACAGGTCCCCCCTCTGGCTACACCTTC
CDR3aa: CASSDAGTGPPSGYTF